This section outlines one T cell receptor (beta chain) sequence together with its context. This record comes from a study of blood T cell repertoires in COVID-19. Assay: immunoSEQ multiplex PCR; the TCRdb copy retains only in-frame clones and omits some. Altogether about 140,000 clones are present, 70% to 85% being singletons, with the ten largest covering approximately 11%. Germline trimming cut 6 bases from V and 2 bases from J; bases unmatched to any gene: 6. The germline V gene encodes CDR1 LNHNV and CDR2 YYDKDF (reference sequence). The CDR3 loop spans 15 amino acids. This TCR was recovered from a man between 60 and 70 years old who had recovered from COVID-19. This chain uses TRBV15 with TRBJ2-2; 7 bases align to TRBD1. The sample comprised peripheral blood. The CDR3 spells CATRPTGRNTGELFF. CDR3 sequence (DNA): TGTGCCACCAGGCCGACAGGGAGAAACACCGGGGAGCTGTTTTTT.